These T cell receptor beta chains were read from a single sample in a study of cytomegalovirus exposure and HLA in healthy donors. Clones were sequenced by immunoSEQ multiplex PCR, and TCRdb holds only the in-frame ones, with some missing. The sample includes around 150,000 clones, about 60% of them seen just once. The sample comprised PBMCs. The source is a woman aged 60-75 years in good health and CMV-seropositive. The CDR3 runs from the conserved cysteine through the conserved F or W. Each record gives: V gene, clone size, D gene, J gene, CDR3 protein, CDR3 DNA. The D gene is left open where the match is weak. Clone size appears in some rows only: once, few, many, or a class for an expanded clone.

V gene: TRBV2; clone size: once; D gene: TRBD2; J gene: TRBJ2-1; CDR3 protein: CASSGGFGLAGGSSTNEQFF; CDR3 DNA: TGTGCCAGCAGTGGGGGGTTTGGACTAGCGGGAGGGAGTAGTACGAATGAGCAGTTCTTC
V gene: TRBV28; clone size: .; D gene: TRBD2; J gene: TRBJ2-7; CDR3 protein: CASSSGLAAYEQYF; CDR3 DNA: TGTGCCAGCAGTTCGGGACTAGCGGCCTACGAGCAGTACTTC
V gene: TRBV27; clone size: .; D gene: TRBD1; J gene: TRBJ2-7; CDR3 protein: CASSLQQGAFYEQYF; CDR3 DNA: TGTGCCAGCAGTTTGCAGCAGGGGGCGTTCTACGAGCAGTACTTC
V gene: TRBV19; clone size: .; D gene: TRBD1; J gene: TRBJ2-7; CDR3 protein: CASSASGTGAEQYF; CDR3 DNA: TGTGCCAGTAGTGCGTCCGGGACAGGGGCCGAGCAGTACTTC
V gene: TRBV7-9; clone size: .; D gene: TRBD2; J gene: TRBJ2-3; CDR3 protein: CASSSTQRGPSTDTQYF; CDR3 DNA: TGTGCCAGCAGTAGCACCCAGCGGGGCCCTAGCACAGATACGCAGTATTTT
V gene: TRBV28; clone size: .; D gene: .; J gene: TRBJ2-7; CDR3 protein: CASSSPGLRRRGEQYF; CDR3 DNA: TGTGCCAGCAGTTCTCCGGGACTCCGTAGGAGGGGCGAGCAGTACTTC
V gene: TRBV19; clone size: .; D gene: .; J gene: TRBJ1-1; CDR3 protein: CASSTSTRLRNTEAFF; CDR3 DNA: TGTGCCAGTAGTACCTCGACTCGATTGCGGAACACTGAAGCTTTCTTT
V gene: TRBV5-4; clone size: .; D gene: TRBD1; J gene: TRBJ1-5; CDR3 protein: CASSPPRTGVFTPQHF; CDR3 DNA: TGTGCCAGCAGCCCGCCCCGGACAGGGGTTTTCACGCCCCAGCATTTT
V gene: TRBV4-3; clone size: few; D gene: TRBD2; J gene: TRBJ2-2; CDR3 protein: CASSPAGGYGELFF; CDR3 DNA: TGCGCCAGCAGCCCAGCGGGAGGGTACGGGGAGCTGTTTTTT
V gene: TRBV2; clone size: few; D gene: .; J gene: TRBJ2-7; CDR3 protein: CASRDPQGLLSYEQYF; CDR3 DNA: TGTGCCAGCAGAGACCCACAGGGTCTATTATCCTACGAGCAGTACTTC
V gene: TRBV9; clone size: .; D gene: TRBD1; J gene: TRBJ1-5; CDR3 protein: CASSVSGQSNQPQHF; CDR3 DNA: TGTGCCAGCAGCGTTTCGGGACAGAGCAATCAGCCCCAGCATTTT
V gene: TRBV5-1; clone size: few; D gene: .; J gene: TRBJ1-1; CDR3 protein: CASSSSPGQNTEAFF; CDR3 DNA: TGCGCCAGCAGCTCGTCCCCGGGACAGAACACTGAAGCTTTCTTT
V gene: TRBV7-2; clone size: few; D gene: TRBD1; J gene: TRBJ1-3; CDR3 protein: CASSLAPGQVANTIYF; CDR3 DNA: TGTGCCAGCAGCTTAGCCCCGGGACAGGTGGCAAACACCATATATTTT
V gene: TRBV4-2; clone size: .; D gene: TRBD2; J gene: TRBJ2-3; CDR3 protein: CASSQGRLGTSGRGLTDTQYF; CDR3 DNA: TGTGCCAGCAGCCAAGGCCGACTAGGGACTAGCGGGAGGGGTCTCACAGATACGCAGTATTTT
V gene: TRBV30; clone size: few; D gene: .; J gene: TRBJ1-1; CDR3 protein: CAWSPGNTEAFF; CDR3 DNA: TGTGCCTGGAGTCCAGGGAACACTGAAGCTTTCTTT
V gene: TRBV18; clone size: .; D gene: TRBD2; J gene: TRBJ2-1; CDR3 protein: CASSPNSGPAYNEQFF; CDR3 DNA: TGTGCCAGCTCACCAAATAGCGGGCCCGCCTACAATGAGCAGTTCTTC
V gene: TRBV5-6; clone size: .; D gene: .; J gene: TRBJ1-3; CDR3 protein: CASSPSPGDSGNTIYF; CDR3 DNA: TGTGCCAGCAGCCCGTCCCCGGGGGACTCTGGAAACACCATATATTTT
V gene: TRBV6-5; clone size: few; D gene: .; J gene: TRBJ1-3; CDR3 protein: CASSQDRISGNTIYF; CDR3 DNA: TGTGCCAGCAGCCAAGACAGGATCTCTGGAAACACCATATATTTT
V gene: TRBV7-6; clone size: .; D gene: TRBD1; J gene: TRBJ2-3; CDR3 protein: CASSVGQGLSTDTQYF; CDR3 DNA: TGTGCCAGCAGCGTGGGACAGGGTCTTAGCACAGATACGCAGTATTTT
V gene: TRBV27; clone size: .; D gene: TRBD1; J gene: TRBJ1-1; CDR3 protein: CASSVTGVTEAFF; CDR3 DNA: TGTGCCAGCAGTGTAACAGGGGTCACTGAAGCTTTCTTT
V gene: TRBV4-2; clone size: few; D gene: TRBD1; J gene: TRBJ2-7; CDR3 protein: CASSHSDRGTGGRYEQYF; CDR3 DNA: TGTGCCAGCAGCCATTCGGATAGAGGTACAGGGGGTAGGTACGAGCAGTACTTC
V gene: TRBV19; clone size: .; D gene: .; J gene: TRBJ1-5; CDR3 protein: CASSPPVGKGNQPQHF; CDR3 DNA: TGTGCCAGTAGTCCCCCGGTGGGCAAGGGCAATCAGCCCCAGCATTTT
V gene: TRBV19; clone size: once; D gene: TRBD2; J gene: TRBJ2-1; CDR3 protein: CASSPASGSPSYNEQFF; CDR3 DNA: TGTGCCAGTAGTCCGGCTAGCGGGAGCCCTAGTTACAATGAGCAGTTCTTC